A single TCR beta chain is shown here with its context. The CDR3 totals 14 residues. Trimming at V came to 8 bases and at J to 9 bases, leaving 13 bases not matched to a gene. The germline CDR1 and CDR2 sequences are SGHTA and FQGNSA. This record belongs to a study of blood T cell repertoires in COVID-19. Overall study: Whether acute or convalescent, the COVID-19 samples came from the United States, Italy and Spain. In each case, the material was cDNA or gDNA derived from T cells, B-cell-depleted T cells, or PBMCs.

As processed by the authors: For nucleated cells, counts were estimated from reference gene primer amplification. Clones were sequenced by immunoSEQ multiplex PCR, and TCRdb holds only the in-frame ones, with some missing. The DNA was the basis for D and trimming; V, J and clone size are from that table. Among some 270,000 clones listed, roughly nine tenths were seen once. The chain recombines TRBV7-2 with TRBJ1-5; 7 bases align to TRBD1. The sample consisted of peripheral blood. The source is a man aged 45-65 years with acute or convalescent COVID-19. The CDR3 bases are TGTGCCAGCGCCCCTACCCCCAGGACAGGGCCCCAGCATTTT. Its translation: CASAPTPRTGPQHF. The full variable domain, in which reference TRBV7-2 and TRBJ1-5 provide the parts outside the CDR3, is GAGVSQSPSNKVTEKGKDVELRCDPISGHTALYWYRQSLGQGLEFLIYFQGNSAPDKSGLPSDRFSAERTGGSVSTLTIQRTQQEDSAVYLCASAPTPRTGPQHFGDGTRLSIL.